This T cell receptor beta chain is from a study of Ad26.COV2.S vaccination and SARS-CoV-2 variants. Study at large: Trial arm assignment for the donor was COV1001 Ad26.COV2.S.

Profiled with immunoSEQ multiplex PCR; TCRdb holds only in-frame clones, not every one. The data show roughly 250,000 clones, 87% seen once. Sample treatment: roughly 20 received Ad26.COV2.S at low or high dose, single or two shots; several received placebo; per-sample allocation not given. Samples came from day 63 after the first vaccine or placebo injection. This CDR3 spans 12 amino acids. With V trimmed by 5 bases and J by 9 bases, 6 bases remained unmatched. Germline V gene data show CDR1 as LNHDA and CDR2 as SQIVND (reference sequence). The starting material was peripheral blood, obtained in a trial of Ad26.COV2.S vaccine versus placebo. The chain carries TRBV19 and TRBJ1-1, with 7 bases identical to TRBD1. The TCR sequence derives from a person aged 18 to 65 who received the Ad26.COV2.S COVID-19 vaccine or a placebo. The CDR3 here is CASSSRTGQAFF. CDR3 coding DNA: TGTGCCAGTAGTTCCCGGACAGGACAAGCTTTCTTT.